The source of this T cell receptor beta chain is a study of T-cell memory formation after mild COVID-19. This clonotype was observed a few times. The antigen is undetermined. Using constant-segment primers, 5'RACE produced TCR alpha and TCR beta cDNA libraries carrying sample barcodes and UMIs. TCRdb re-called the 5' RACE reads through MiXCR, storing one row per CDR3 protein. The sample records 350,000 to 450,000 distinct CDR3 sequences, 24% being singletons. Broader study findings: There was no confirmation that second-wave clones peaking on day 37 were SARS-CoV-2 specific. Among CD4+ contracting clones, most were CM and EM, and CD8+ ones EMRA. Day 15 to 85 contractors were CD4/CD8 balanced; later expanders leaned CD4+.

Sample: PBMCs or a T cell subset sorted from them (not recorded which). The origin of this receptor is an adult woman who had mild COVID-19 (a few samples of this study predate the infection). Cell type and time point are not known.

CDR3 sequence (DNA): TGTGCCAGCACCCCCCGATCTGGGGAGCTGTTTTTT. The encoded protein is CASTPRSGELFF. V is TRBV12-3 or TRBV12-4 and J is TRBJ2-2, with no clear D. The V end lost 7 bases, the J end lost 8 bases, and 11 bases lay between the germline ends. The CDR3 loop spans 12 amino acids.